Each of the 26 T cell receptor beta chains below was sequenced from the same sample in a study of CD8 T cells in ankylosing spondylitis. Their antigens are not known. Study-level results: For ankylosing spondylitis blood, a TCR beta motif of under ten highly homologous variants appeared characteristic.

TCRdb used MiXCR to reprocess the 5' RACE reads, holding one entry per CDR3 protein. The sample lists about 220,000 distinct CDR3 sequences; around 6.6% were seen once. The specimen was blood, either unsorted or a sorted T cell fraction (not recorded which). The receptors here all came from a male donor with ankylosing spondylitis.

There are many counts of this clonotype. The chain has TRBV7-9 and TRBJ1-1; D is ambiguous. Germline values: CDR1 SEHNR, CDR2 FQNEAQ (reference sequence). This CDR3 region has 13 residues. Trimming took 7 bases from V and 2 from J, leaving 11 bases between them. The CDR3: CASTILRNTEAFF. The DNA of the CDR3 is TGTGCCAGCACCATCCTCCGAAACACTGAAGCTTTCTTT.

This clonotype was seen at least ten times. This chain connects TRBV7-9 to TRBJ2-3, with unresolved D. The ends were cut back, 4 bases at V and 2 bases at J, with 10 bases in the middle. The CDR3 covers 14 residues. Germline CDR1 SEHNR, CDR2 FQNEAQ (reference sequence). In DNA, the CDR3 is TGTGCCAGCAGCTCAGGACGGCACACAGATACGCAGTATTTT. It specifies CASSSGRHTDTQYF.

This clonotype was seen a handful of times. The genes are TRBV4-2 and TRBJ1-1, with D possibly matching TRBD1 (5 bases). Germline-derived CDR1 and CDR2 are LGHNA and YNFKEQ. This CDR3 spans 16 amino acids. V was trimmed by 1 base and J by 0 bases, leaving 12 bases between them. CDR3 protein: CASSQVRGGMNTEAFF. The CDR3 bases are TGTGCCAGCAGCCAAGTGAGGGGCGGAATGAACACTGAAGCTTTCTTT.

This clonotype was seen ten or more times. For the CDR3, the DNA is TGCGCCAGCAGGGACAGGAACACCGGGGAGCTGTTTTTT. Translated: CASRDRNTGELFF. J is TRBJ2-2 and V is TRBV4-1; a weak D match, TRBD1 (6 bases). CDR1 is MGHRA, CDR2 YSYEKL, per germline. Trimming took off 6 bases at V and 1 base at J, with 6 bases between the two ends. The CDR3 has 13 residues.

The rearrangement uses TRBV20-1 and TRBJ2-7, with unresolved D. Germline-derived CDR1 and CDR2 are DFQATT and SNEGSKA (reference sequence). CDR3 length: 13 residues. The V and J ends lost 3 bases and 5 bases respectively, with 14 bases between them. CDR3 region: CSASRSGKNEQYF. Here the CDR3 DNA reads TGCAGTGCTAGTAGGTCTGGTAAAAACGAGCAGTACTTC.

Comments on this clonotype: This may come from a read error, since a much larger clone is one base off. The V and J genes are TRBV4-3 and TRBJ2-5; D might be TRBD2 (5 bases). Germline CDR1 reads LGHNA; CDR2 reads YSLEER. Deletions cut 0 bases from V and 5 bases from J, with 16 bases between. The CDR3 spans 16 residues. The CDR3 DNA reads TGCGCCAGCAGCCAAGAGTGGCGGGTGGGGATGGAGACCCAGTACTTC. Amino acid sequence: CASSQEWRVGMETQYF.

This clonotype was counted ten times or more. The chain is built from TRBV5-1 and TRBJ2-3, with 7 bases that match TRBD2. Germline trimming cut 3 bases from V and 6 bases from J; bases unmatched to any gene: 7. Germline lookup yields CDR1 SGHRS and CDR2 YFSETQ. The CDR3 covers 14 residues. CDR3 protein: CASSYGGGRDTQYF. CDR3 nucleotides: TGCGCCAGCAGCTACGGCGGGGGAAGGGATACGCAGTATTTT.

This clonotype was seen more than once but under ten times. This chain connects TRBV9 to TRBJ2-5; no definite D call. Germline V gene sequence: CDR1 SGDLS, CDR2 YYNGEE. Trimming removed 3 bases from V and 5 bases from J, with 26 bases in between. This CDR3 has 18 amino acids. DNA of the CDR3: TGTGCCAGCAGCGGGAGAAACGTGGGCCTTGAGGTCAGGGAGACCCAGTACTTC. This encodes CASSGRNVGLEVRETQYF.

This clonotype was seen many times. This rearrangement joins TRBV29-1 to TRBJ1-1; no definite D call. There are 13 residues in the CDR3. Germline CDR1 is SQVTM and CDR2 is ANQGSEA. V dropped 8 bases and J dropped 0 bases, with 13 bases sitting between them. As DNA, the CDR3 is TGCAGCACCAACTCTGAGATGAACACTGAAGCTTTCTTT. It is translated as CSTNSEMNTEAFF.

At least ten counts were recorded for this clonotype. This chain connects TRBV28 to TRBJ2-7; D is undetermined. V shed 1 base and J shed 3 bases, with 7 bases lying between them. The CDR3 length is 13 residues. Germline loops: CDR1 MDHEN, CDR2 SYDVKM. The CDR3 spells CASSLFLGYEQYF. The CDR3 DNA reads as TGTGCCAGCAGTTTATTCTTAGGCTACGAGCAGTACTTC.

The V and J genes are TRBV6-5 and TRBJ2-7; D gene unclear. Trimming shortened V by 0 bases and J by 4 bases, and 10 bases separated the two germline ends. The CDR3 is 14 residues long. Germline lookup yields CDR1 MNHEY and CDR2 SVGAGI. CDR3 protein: CASSYSGPLYEQYF. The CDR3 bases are TGTGCCAGCAGTTACTCGGGCCCACTATACGAGCAGTACTTC.

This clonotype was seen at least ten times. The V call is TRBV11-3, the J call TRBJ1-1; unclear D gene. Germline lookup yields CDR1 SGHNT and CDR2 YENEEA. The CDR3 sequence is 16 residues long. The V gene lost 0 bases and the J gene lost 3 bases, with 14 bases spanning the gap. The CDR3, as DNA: TGTGCCAGCAGCTTAGATCCGAGTAGGTTGGACACTGAAGCTTTCTTT. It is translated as CASSLDPSRLDTEAFF.

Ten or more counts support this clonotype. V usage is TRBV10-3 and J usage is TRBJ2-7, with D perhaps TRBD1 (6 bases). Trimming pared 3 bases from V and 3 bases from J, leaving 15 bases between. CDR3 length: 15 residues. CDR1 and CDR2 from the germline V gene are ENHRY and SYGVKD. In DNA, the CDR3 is TGTGCCATCAGTGACCCGGACAGTTTTTTCTACGAGCAGTACTTC. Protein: CAISDPDSFFYEQYF.

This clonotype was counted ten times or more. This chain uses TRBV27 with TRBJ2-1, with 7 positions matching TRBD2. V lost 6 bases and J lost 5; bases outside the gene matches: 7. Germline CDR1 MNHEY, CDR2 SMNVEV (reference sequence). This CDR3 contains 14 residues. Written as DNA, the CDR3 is TGTGCCAGCAGCCGGACTAGGGTCGACAATGAGCAGTTCTTC. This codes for CASSRTRVDNEQFF.

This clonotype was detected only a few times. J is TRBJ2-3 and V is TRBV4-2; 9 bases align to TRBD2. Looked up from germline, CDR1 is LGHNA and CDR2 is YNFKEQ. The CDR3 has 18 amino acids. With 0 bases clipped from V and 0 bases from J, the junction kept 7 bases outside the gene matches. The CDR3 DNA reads TGTGCCAGCAGCCAAGATATGATCCTAGCGGGGAGCACAGATACGCAGTATTTT. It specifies CASSQDMILAGSTDTQYF.

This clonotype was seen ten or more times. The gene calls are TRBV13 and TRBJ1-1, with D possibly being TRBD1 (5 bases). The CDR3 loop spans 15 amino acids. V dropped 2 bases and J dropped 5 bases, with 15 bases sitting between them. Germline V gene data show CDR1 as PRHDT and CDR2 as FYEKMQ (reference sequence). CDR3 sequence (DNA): TGTGCCAGCAGCTTACCCGCAGGGCCCTTAACTGAAGCTTTCTTT. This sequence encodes CASSLPAGPLTEAFF.

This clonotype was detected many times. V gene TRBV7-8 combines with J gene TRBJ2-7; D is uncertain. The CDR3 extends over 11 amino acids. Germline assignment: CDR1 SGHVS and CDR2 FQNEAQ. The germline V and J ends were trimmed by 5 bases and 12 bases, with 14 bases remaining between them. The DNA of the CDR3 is TGTGCCAGCAGCCTAGGGCCTAGGCCGTACTTC. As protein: CASSLGPRPYF.

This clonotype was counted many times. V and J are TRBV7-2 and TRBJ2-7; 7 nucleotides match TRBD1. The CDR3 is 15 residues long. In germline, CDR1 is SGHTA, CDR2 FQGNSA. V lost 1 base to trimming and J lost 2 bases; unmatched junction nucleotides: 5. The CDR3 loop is CASSLGDSPTYEQYF. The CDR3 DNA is TGTGCCAGCAGCTTAGGGGACAGCCCTACCTACGAGCAGTACTTC. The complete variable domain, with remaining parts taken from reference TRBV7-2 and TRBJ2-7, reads GAGVSQSPSNKVTEKGKDVELRCDPISGHTALYWYRQSLGQGLEFLIYFQGNSAPDKSGLPSDRFSAERTGGSVSTLTIQRTQQEDSAVYLCASSLGDSPTYEQYFGPGTRLTVT.

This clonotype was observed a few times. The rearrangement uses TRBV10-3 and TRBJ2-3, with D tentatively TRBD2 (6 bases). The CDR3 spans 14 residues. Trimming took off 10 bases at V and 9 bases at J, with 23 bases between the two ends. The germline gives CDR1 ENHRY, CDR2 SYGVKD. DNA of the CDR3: TGTGCCAGCATGGGGGGATTCGGGGTATTGACGCAGTATTTT. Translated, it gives CASMGGFGVLTQYF.

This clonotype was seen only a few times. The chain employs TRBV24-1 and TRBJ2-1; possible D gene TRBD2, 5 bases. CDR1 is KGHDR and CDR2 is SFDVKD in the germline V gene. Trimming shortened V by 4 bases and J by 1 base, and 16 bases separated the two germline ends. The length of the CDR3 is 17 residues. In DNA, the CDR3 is TGTGCCACCAGTGACTGGGCCTACAGCGGATCCTACAATGAGCAGTTCTTC. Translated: CATSDWAYSGSYNEQFF.

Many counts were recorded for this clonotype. The CDR3 DNA reads TGTGCCAGCAGTTACTACGGGGCGCAAGAGTTCTTC. Residues: CASSYYGAQEFF. This chain connects TRBV6-5 to TRBJ2-1; D tentatively reads TRBD1 or TRBD2 (5 bases each). The CDR3 is 12 amino acids. With 1 base removed from V and 14 bases from J, the gap between germline ends came to 12 bases. Germline assignment: CDR1 MNHEY and CDR2 SVGAGI.

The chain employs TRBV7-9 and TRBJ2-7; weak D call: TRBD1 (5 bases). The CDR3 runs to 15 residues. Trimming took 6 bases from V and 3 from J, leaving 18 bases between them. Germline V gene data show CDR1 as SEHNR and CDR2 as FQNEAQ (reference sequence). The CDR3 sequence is CASSGRLTDRYEQYF. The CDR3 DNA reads TGTGCCAGCAGTGGTCGATTGACAGACCGCTACGAGCAGTACTTC.

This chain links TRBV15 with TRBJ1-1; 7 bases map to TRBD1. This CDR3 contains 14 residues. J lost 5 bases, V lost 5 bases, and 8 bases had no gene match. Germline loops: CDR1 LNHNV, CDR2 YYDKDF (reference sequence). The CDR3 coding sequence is TGTGCCACCAGCTCGAGTCCAGGGGGGACTGAAGCTTTCTTT. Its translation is CATSSSPGGTEAFF.

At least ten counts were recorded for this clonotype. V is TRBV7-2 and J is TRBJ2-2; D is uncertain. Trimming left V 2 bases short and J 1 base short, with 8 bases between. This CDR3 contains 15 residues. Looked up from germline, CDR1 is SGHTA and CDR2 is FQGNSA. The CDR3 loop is CASSLTRLNTGELFF. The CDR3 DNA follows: TGTGCCAGCAGCTTAACACGGCTGAACACCGGGGAGCTGTTTTTT.

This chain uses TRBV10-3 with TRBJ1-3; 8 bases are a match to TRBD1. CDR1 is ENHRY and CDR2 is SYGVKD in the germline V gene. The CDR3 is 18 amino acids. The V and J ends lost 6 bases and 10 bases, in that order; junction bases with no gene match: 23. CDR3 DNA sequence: TGTGCCATCAGGATGGACAGGGAGGGTGAGAGCTCTGGAAGGACCATATATTTT. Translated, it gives CAIRMDREGESSGRTIYF.

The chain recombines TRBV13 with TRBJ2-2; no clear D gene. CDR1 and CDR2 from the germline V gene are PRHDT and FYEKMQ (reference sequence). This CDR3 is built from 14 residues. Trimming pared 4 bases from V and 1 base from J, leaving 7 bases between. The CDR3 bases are TGTGCCAGCAGCTCGCATCTGAACACCGGGGAGCTGTTTTTT. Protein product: CASSSHLNTGELFF.